This T cell receptor (delta chain) is from a study of gamma-delta T cells after stem cell transplantation. TCRdb made new clone calls on the RT-PCR reads using CATT. The sample records fewer than 3,000 delta-chain clones, approximately 4% being singletons. This clone was seen more than once but under ten times. This sequence may be a read error, since a much larger clone differs from it by one base. The sample carries other DNA sequences with the same CDR3. Germline V gives CDR1 TSWWSYY, CDR2 QGS. The CDR3 loop spans 22 amino acids. The sequencing sample was made of gamma-delta T cells. V usage is TRDV1 and J usage is TRDJ2; 8 positions match TRDD3. This TCR came from a human donor. It is not recorded whose cells these are; they may come from a transplant donor. The CDR3 sequence: CALGEPGFLYPVLGATTAQLFF. In nucleotides, the CDR3 is TGTGCTCTTGGGGAACCCGGGTTCCTCTACCCCGTACTGGGGGCTACAACGGCACAACTATTCTTT.